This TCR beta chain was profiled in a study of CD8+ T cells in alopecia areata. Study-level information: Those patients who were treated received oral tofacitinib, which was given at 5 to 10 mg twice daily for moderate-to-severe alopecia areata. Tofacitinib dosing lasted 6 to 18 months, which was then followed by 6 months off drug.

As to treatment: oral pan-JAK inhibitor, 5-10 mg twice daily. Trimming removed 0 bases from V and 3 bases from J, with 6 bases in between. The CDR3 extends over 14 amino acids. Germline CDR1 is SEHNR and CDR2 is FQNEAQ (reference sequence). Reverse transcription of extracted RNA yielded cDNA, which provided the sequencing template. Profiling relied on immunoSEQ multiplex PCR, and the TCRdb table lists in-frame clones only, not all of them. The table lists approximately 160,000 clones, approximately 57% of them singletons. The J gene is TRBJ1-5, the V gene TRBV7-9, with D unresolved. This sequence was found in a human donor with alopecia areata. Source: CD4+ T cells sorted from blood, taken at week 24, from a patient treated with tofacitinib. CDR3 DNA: TGTGCCAGCAGCTTAGCGGGATTCAATCAGCCCCAGCATTTT. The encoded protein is CASSLAGFNQPQHF.